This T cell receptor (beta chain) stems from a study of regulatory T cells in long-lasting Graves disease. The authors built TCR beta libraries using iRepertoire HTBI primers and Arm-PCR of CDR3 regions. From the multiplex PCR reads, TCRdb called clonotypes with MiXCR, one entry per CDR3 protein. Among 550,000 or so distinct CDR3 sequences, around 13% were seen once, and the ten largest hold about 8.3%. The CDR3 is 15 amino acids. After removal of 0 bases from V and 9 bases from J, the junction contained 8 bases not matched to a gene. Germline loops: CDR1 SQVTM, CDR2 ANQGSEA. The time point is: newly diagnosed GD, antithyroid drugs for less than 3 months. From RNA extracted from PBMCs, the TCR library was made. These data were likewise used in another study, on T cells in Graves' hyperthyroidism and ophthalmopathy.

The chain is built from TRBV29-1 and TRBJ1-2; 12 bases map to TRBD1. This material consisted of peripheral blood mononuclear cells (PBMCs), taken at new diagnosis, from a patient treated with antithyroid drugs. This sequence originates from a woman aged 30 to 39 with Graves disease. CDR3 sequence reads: CSVEDVGTGGDRYTF. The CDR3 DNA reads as TGCAGCGTTGAAGATGTCGGGACAGGGGGCGACCGCTACACCTTC.